The entry below describes one T cell receptor (beta chain). What it recognizes is unknown. The data originate from a study of naive and memory T cell subsets. Two oligonucleotides, mixed equimolar, formed the beta constant-region primer covering TRBC1 and TRBC2. Nested alpha and beta constant-region primers with the SP2 primer drove four PCR rounds on ligated cDNA. An oligonucleotide with the SP2 primer and a 12-nucleotide UMI was ligated to the cDNA 3' end. TCRdb re-called the UMI-ligation and nested PCR reads with MiXCR, one entry per CDR3 protein. The table lists roughly 92,000 distinct CDR3 sequences, approximately 11% of them singletons, with more than 0.13% in the top ten. Study observations and caveats: Possibly reflecting memory cells re-expressing CD45RA, a few larger clonotypes occurred in naive repertoires, especially CD8.

Germline lookup yields CDR1 SQVTM and CDR2 ANQGSEA. With 2 bases removed from V and 2 bases from J, the gap between germline ends came to 15 bases. This CDR3 has 15 amino acids. The rearrangement joins TRBV29-1 to TRBJ1-2; the D gene is possibly TRBD1 (5 bases). Sequenced material: naive CD4+ T cells from blood. This sequence originates from a human donor in good health. CDR3 DNA: TGCAGCGTTGAATTACAAGCGGGGGGAAACTATGGCTACACCTTC. Translated: CSVELQAGGNYGYTF.